This T cell receptor (beta chain) was identified during a study of regulatory T cells in long-lasting Graves disease. On this clonotype itself: Its specificity is unknown.

According to the study, TCR beta libraries were built with iRepertoire HTBI primers and CDR3-region Arm-PCR. One entry per CDR3 protein, called by TCRdb with MiXCR from the multiplex PCR reads. The sample consists of about 530,000 distinct CDR3 sequences, about 15% of them appearing once. Stated time point: newly diagnosed GD, antithyroid drugs for less than 3 months. TCR sequences were obtained from RNA taken from PBMCs. The study, taken as a whole, reports: New patients shared 1,000 or so public clonotypes, and persistent patients shared more, with about 2,700.

The ends were cut back, 7 bases at V and 4 bases at J, with 11 bases in the middle. Germline assignment: CDR1 SEHNR and CDR2 FQNEAQ (reference sequence). CDR3 length equals 13 residues. In addition, the sample was reused for a study of T cells in Graves' hyperthyroidism and ophthalmopathy. That investigation notes: The definition of stable Graves' hyperthyroidism was no ophthalmopathy progression within 18 months. Patients were excluded because of uncontrolled infection, other autoimmune disease, pregnancy or lactation. Ophthalmopathy was told apart from stable hyperthyroidism by a 13 V-J model.

The starting material was peripheral blood mononuclear cells (PBMCs), obtained at new diagnosis, from a patient treated with antithyroid drugs. The receptor comes from a woman in her forties or fifties with Graves disease. The rearrangement joins TRBV7-9 to TRBJ2-1; D is uncertain. The CDR3 region is CASTPEPYNEQFF. CDR3 coding DNA: TGTGCCAGCACCCCTGAACCTTACAATGAGCAGTTCTTC.